These 20 T cell receptor beta chains were all obtained from the same sample, sequenced in a study of OX40 agonist ivuxolimab in advanced cancers. TCRdb's table, derived via immunoSEQ multiplex PCR, lists solely in-frame clones and lacks some. The profile shows tens of thousands of clones, roughly 92% of them singletons. This sample comprised CD4+ or CD8+ T cells sorted from blood, obtained in a trial of the OX40 agonist ivuxolimab. These receptors were collected from an adult with an advanced solid tumor such as melanoma, head and neck, liver or kidney cancer.

The chain couples TRBV9 to TRBJ1-4; TRBD1 agrees at 7 bases. Germline V CDR1 and CDR2: SGDLS, YYNGEE. CDR3 length equals 15 residues. The junction had 10 bases not matched to a gene; V was cut back by 4 bases and J by 7 bases. DNA of the CDR3: TGTGCCAGCAGCCGATCGGGACAGTATTCTGAAAAACTGTTTTTT. It codes for CASSRSGQYSEKLFF.

The genes are TRBV28 and TRBJ2-3, with D tentatively TRBD1 (6 bases). The CDR3 is 15 residues long. Trimming took off 5 bases at V and 1 base at J, with 13 bases between the two ends. The germline gives CDR1 MDHEN, CDR2 SYDVKM. The CDR3 DNA reads TGTGCCAGCAGTCCCAGGGGACGCGGCACAGATACGCAGTATTTT. Residues: CASSPRGRGTDTQYF.

This clone was recorded only once. The chain has TRBV11-3 and TRBJ2-3, with TRBD2 matching over 9 bases. The length of the CDR3 is 16 residues. Germline CDR1 reads SGHNT; CDR2 reads YENEEA. Germline trimming cut 5 bases from V and 8 bases from J; bases unmatched to any gene: 14. CDR3 sequence (DNA): TGTGCCAGCAGCCCCACCGGCGCGGGAGGGCCAGTTACGCAGTATTTT. Its protein is CASSPTGAGGPVTQYF.

The CDR3 bases are TGTGCCAGCAGTGATCACACCTATTCCTCTGGAAACACCATATATTTT. As protein: CASSDHTYSSGNTIYF. The genes are TRBV6-1 and TRBJ1-3; D not resolved. The ends were cut back, 3 bases at V and 0 bases at J, with 12 bases in the middle. The V gene's germline CDR1 is MNHNS and CDR2 SASEGT. CDR3 length equals 16 residues.

The chain combines TRBV2 with TRBJ2-3; 8 nucleotides align to TRBD1. After removal of 3 bases from V and 4 bases from J, the junction contained 0 bases not matched to a gene. The CDR3 consists of 13 residues. The germline gives CDR1 SNHLY, CDR2 FYNNEI. CDR3 sequence (DNA): TGTGCCAGCAGTGAGGACAGGGCAGATACGCAGTATTTT. Residues: CASSEDRADTQYF. Together with reference TRBV2 and TRBJ2-3, the CDR3 gives the full variable domain: EPEVTQTPSHQVTQMGQEVILRCVPISNHLYFYWYRQILGQKVEFLVSFYNNEISEKSEIFDDQFSVERPDGSNFTLKIRSTKLEDSAMYFCASSEDRADTQYFGPGTRLTVL.

The chain combines TRBV6-1 with TRBJ2-1; the D is unclear. The CDR3 is made up of 13 amino acids. CDR1 is MNHNS and CDR2 is SASEGT in the germline V gene. Trimming took off 2 bases at V and 6 bases at J, with 8 bases between the two ends. Written as DNA, the CDR3 is TGTGCCAGCAGTGAAATACTGCCCAATGAGCAGTTCTTC. Its translation: CASSEILPNEQFF.

The V and J genes are TRBV5-4 and TRBJ2-7; TRBD1 matches at 8 bases. CDR3 size: 15 residues. Per the germline V gene, CDR1 is SGHNT and CDR2 is YYREEE (reference sequence). Trimming at V came to 0 bases and at J to 0 bases, leaving 2 bases not matched to a gene. This CDR3 reads CASSLGGTGSYEQYF. The DNA for the CDR3 is TGTGCCAGCAGCTTGGGCGGGACAGGCTCCTACGAGCAGTACTTC.

This clone was observed once. This chain connects TRBV19 to TRBJ1-2, with D perhaps TRBD1 (5 bases). V lost 4 bases and J 6 bases, leaving 18 bases between the germline ends. Germline loops: CDR1 LNHDA, CDR2 SQIVND (reference sequence). The CDR3 has 15 amino acids. The CDR3: CASSTSGAETHGYTF. The CDR3 DNA follows: TGTGCCAGTAGTACCTCCGGGGCCGAGACGCATGGCTACACCTTC.

The chain joins TRBV5-4 to TRBJ2-1; 9 bases fit TRBD2. The germline V gene encodes CDR1 SGHNT and CDR2 YYREEE (reference sequence). V lost 4 bases and J lost 7; bases outside the gene matches: 18. The CDR3 has 18 residues. The CDR3 DNA reads TGTGCCAGCAGCCCCGACTTGGGCGGGGGGGCATTATTAAATGAGCAGTTCTTC. It translates to CASSPDLGGGALLNEQFF.

The J gene is TRBJ2-2, the V gene TRBV4-3; possibly TRBD1 or TRBD2 for D (5 bases each). The germline V gene encodes CDR1 LGHNA and CDR2 YSLEER. The ends were cut back, 1 base at V and 4 bases at J, with 16 bases in the middle. The CDR3 consists of 17 residues. The CDR3 loop reads CASSQVGQEVSTGELFF. For the CDR3, the DNA is TGCGCCAGCAGCCAAGTGGGGCAGGAGGTGTCCACCGGGGAGCTGTTTTTT.

The gene calls are TRBV6-1 and TRBJ1-5; D remains unclear. Trimming pared 3 bases from V and 5 bases from J, leaving 5 bases between. The CDR3 covers 12 residues. Germline CDR1 MNHNS, CDR2 SASEGT. The CDR3 here is CASSDYYQPQHF. The CDR3 DNA follows: TGTGCCAGCAGTGACTATTATCAGCCCCAGCATTTT.

The chain uses TRBV21-1 and TRBJ1-1; TRBD1, the D gene given by the table, was not confirmed from the DNA. TRBV21-1 is flagged as a pseudogene. The CDR3 is 13 amino acids. CDR3 DNA sequence: TGTGCCAGCAGGAAGGGGCGAAGAGCTGAAGCTTTCTTT. Translated, it gives CASRKGRRAEAFF.

The chain uses TRBV11-2 and TRBJ2-5; D is ambiguous. V was trimmed by 8 bases and J by 5 bases, leaving 15 bases between them. The CDR3 runs to 13 residues. The germline V gene encodes CDR1 SGHAT and CDR2 FQNNGV. The CDR3 sequence is CASSRSLWETQYF. CDR3 coding DNA: TGTGCCAGCTCTCGCAGTCTGTGGGAGACCCAGTACTTC.

This sequence joins TRBV5-1 and TRBJ1-3; unclear D gene. The V end was cut by 1 base, the J end by 6 bases, with 11 bases between. CDR3 length: 14 residues. CDR1 and CDR2 (germline): SGHRS, YFSETQ. CDR3 amino acids: CASSLSDSANTIYF. The CDR3 nucleotides are TGCGCCAGCAGCTTGAGCGATTCCGCAAACACCATATATTTT.

J is TRBJ2-2 and V is TRBV2; 15 nucleotides match TRBD2. Germline values: CDR1 SNHLY, CDR2 FYNNEI. The CDR3 totals 16 residues. J lost 5 bases, V lost 11 bases, and 9 bases had no gene match. The CDR3 region has the DNA TGTGCCTCCCTGGGGGGACTAGCGGGAGGAACCGGGGAGCTGTTTTTT. Protein product: CASLGGLAGGTGELFF.

The rearrangement joins TRBV5-4 to TRBJ1-2; 12 bases map to TRBD1. The CDR3 is 15 residues long. V shed 4 bases, J shed 5 bases, and the junction held 6 bases outside the gene matches. CDR1 is SGHNT, CDR2 YYREEE, per germline (reference sequence). The CDR3 coding sequence is TGTGCCAGCAGCGCTCGGGACAGGGGGCGTTATGGCTACACCTTC. It specifies CASSARDRGRYGYTF.

The chain has TRBV19 and TRBJ2-2; D is unclear. Germline CDR1 and CDR2: LNHDA and SQIVND (reference sequence). The CDR3 is made up of 12 amino acids. The V gene lost 2 bases and the J gene lost 5 bases, with 3 bases spanning the gap. This CDR3 is CASSISTGELFF. The CDR3 nucleotides are TGTGCCAGTAGTATAAGTACCGGGGAGCTGTTTTTT.

This chain uses TRBV2 with TRBJ2-7; TRBD1 matches at 10 bases. Germline trimming cut 7 bases from V and 1 base from J; bases unmatched to any gene: 4. Per the germline V gene, CDR1 is SNHLY and CDR2 is FYNNEI. The CDR3 is made up of 14 amino acids. The CDR3 sequence: CASNPGQGSYEQYF. In nucleotides, the CDR3 is TGTGCCAGCAACCCGGGACAGGGGTCCTACGAGCAGTACTTC.

This chain's CDR3 is CASRAAGDGTEAFF. The CDR3 DNA follows: TGTGCCAGCAGGGCCGCAGGGGACGGCACTGAAGCTTTCTTT. The chain links TRBV5-5 to TRBJ1-1; D may be TRBD1 (6 bases). Germline V CDR1 and CDR2: SGHKS, YYEKEE (reference sequence). The CDR3 extends over 14 amino acids. Between the trimmed V and J ends, which lost 5 bases and 4 bases, there was a span of 15 bases.

J is TRBJ1-4 and V is TRBV5-6, with 8 bases that match TRBD1. Germline V gene lookup returns CDR1 SGHDT and CDR2 YYEEEE. This CDR3 has 14 amino acids. With V trimmed by 4 bases and J by 7 bases, 6 bases remained unmatched. The CDR3 region has the DNA TGTGCCAGCAGCAAGCAGGGGGCCGGTGAAAAACTGTTTTTT. Its protein product is CASSKQGAGEKLFF.